Each of the 14 T cell receptor beta chains below was sequenced from the same sample in a study of post-analysis software for immune sequencing data. Study observations and caveats: TRBV5-6, TRBV5-1 and TRBV20-1 belonged to a set of about 5 TRBV segments that were more frequent in patients than controls.

Unique molecular identifiers featured in each of the TCR beta cDNA libraries. TCRdb analysed the PCR reads with MiXCR anew, one entry per CDR3 protein. The profile shows roughly 570,000 distinct CDR3 sequences, approximately 31% of them singletons. No antigens are known for them. Sequencing used blood. The receptors were gathered from a girl aged 2 to 17 with multiple sclerosis.

At least ten counts were recorded for this clonotype. The chain links TRBV7-2 to TRBJ2-1, with TRBD2 as a possible D gene (5 bases). There are 12 residues in the CDR3. From germline, CDR1 is SGHTA and CDR2 FQGNSA. Trimming took off 4 bases at V and 14 bases at J, with 15 bases between the two ends. CDR3 protein: CASSSLDSKEFF. In DNA, the CDR3 is TGTGCCAGCAGCTCCCTGGACTCTAAGGAGTTCTTC.

This chain uses TRBV4-1 with TRBJ1-2; D is perhaps TRBD1 (5 bases). The CDR3 length is 14 residues. Between the trimmed V and J ends, which lost 3 bases and 9 bases, there was a span of 17 bases. Germline CDR1 MGHRA, CDR2 YSYEKL. In nucleotides, the CDR3 is TGCGCCAGCAGCCAGGAAGACCAGGGCCCTCGCTACACCTTC. Encoded protein: CASSQEDQGPRYTF.

The chain uses TRBV5-8 and TRBJ2-1; D possibly matches TRBD1 or TRBD2 (5 bases each). Germline V lookup: CDR1 SGHTS, CDR2 YDEGEE. The CDR3 extends over 15 amino acids. With 0 bases removed from V and 8 bases from J, the gap between germline ends came to 15 bases. The CDR3 loop reads CASSLGSGPGDEQFF. CDR3 DNA: TGTGCCAGCAGCTTGGGGTCGGGGCCTGGGGATGAGCAGTTCTTC.

This clonotype has more than one count but fewer than ten. The rearrangement links TRBV4-1 to TRBJ2-5, with 9 positions matching TRBD2. V shed 1 base and J 1 base; nucleotides not matched to a gene: 4. Germline V gene sequence: CDR1 MGHRA, CDR2 YSYEKL. The CDR3 is made up of 16 amino acids. CDR3 sequence reads: CASSQVQAGGQETQYF. The CDR3 DNA sequence: TGCGCCAGCAGCCAAGTTCAAGCGGGGGGCCAAGAGACCCAGTACTTC.

The table lists this clonotype with many counts. The chain uses TRBV15 and TRBJ2-1; 8 bases map to TRBD2. The V gene end was trimmed by 2 bases and the J gene end by 6 bases; junction bases not matched to a gene: 12. Per the germline V gene, CDR1 is LNHNV and CDR2 is YYDKDF (reference sequence). This CDR3 spans 17 amino acids. CDR3 residues: CATSRRRGERGTNEQFF. The CDR3 DNA is TGTGCCACCAGCAGACGGCGAGGGGAGCGGGGGACCAATGAGCAGTTCTTC. Full variable domain (missing parts from reference TRBV15 and TRBJ2-1): DAMVIQNPRYQVTQFGKPVTLSCSQTLNHNVMYWYQQKSSQAPKLLFHYYDKDFNNEADTPDNFQSRRPNTSFCFLDIRSPGLGDTAMYLCATSRRRGERGTNEQFFGPGTRLTVL.

The chain uses TRBV24-1 and TRBJ2-3, with D maybe TRBD1 (5 bases). This CDR3 is built from 18 residues. Germline-derived CDR1 and CDR2 are KGHDR and SFDVKD. V lost 2 bases and J lost 1, with 18 bases in between. For the CDR3, the DNA is TGTGCCACCAGTGATTCTGGGGCTCAAACCGGGCGCACAGATACGCAGTATTTT. Translation: CATSDSGAQTGRTDTQYF.

The chain employs TRBV5-1 and TRBJ1-2; 10 nucleotides align to TRBD1. The CDR3 is 15 residues long. Germline trimming cut 0 bases from V and 6 bases from J; bases unmatched to any gene: 5. CDR1 and CDR2 from the germline V gene are SGHRS and YFSETQ. The CDR3 region is CASSLGQGAPHGYTF. Here the CDR3 DNA reads TGCGCCAGCAGCTTGGGACAGGGGGCGCCTCATGGCTACACCTTC.

V is TRBV24-1 and J is TRBJ1-5; 10 nucleotides agree with TRBD1. Germline values: CDR1 KGHDR, CDR2 SFDVKD. V gave up 5 bases and J gave up 5 bases; unmatched junction bases: 5. There are 15 residues in the CDR3. CDR3 in amino acids: CATSVRTGGDQPQHF. The DNA for the CDR3 is TGTGCCACCAGTGTTCGGACAGGGGGGGATCAGCCCCAGCATTTT.

The chain links TRBV12-3 or TRBV12-4 to TRBJ1-4, with TRBD1 matching over 10 bases. The CDR3 runs to 15 residues. The V and J ends lost 2 bases and 7 bases, in that order; junction bases with no gene match: 4. This chain's CDR3 is CASSLLDRGPEKLFF. The CDR3 DNA sequence: TGTGCCAGCAGTTTACTCGACAGGGGGCCTGAAAAACTGTTTTTT.

This clonotype was picked up a small number of times. V is TRBV6-1 and J is TRBJ2-4; 10 nucleotides line up with TRBD1. After removal of 5 bases from V and 8 bases from J, the junction contained 6 bases not matched to a gene. The CDR3 totals 14 residues. The V gene's germline CDR1 is MNHNS and CDR2 SASEGT. In nucleotides, the CDR3 is TGTGCCAGCAGTATAGACAGGGGGCCATACATTCAGTACTTC. Translation: CASSIDRGPYIQYF.

The V call is TRBV5-1, the J call TRBJ2-5; 7 bases match TRBD2. The CDR3 is 19 residues long. CDR1 and CDR2 from the germline V gene are SGHRS and YFSETQ. The V segment lost 4 bases and the J segment 5 bases; nucleotides outside the gene matches: 23. CDR3 loop: CASSALRLAPRMGGETQYF. The CDR3, as DNA: TGCGCCAGCAGCGCCCTTCGGCTAGCGCCTCGGATGGGAGGGGAGACCCAGTACTTC. The whole variable domain, filled in from reference TRBV5-1 and TRBJ2-5, reads KAGVTQTPRYLIKTRGQQVTLSCSPISGHRSVSWYQQTPGQGLQFLFEYFSETQRNKGNFPGRFSGRQFSNSRSEMNVSTLELGDSALYLCASSALRLAPRMGGETQYFGPGTRLLVL.

This clonotype occurred a few times. A much larger clone is a single base away; this may be a read error. The CDR3 does not end in the conserved phenylalanine or tryptophan, so this is likely a read error. The chain employs TRBV29-1 and TRBJ1-2, with TRBD1 as a possible D gene (6 bases). This CDR3 is 13 amino acids long. V shed 2 bases and J shed 8 bases, with 15 bases lying between them. Germline V gene sequence: CDR1 SQVTM, CDR2 ANQGSEA. The CDR3 sequence: CSVENPGAGGYTC. Here the CDR3 DNA reads TGCAGCGTTGAAAATCCGGGGGCGGGCGGCTACACCTGC.

The chain employs TRBV20-1 and TRBJ1-5; D is uncertain. The CDR3 consists of 14 residues. The germline gives CDR1 DFQATT, CDR2 SNEGSKA (reference sequence). V shed 5 bases and J shed 1 base, with 12 bases lying between them. Written as DNA, the CDR3 is TGCAGTGCTGGACGGGGTAGGAGCAATCAGCCCCAGCATTTT. Translated: CSAGRGRSNQPQHF.

This chain uses TRBV24-1 with TRBJ1-1, with D perhaps matching TRBD1 (6 bases). This CDR3 contains 15 residues. Germline assignment: CDR1 KGHDR and CDR2 SFDVKD. V lost 9 bases to trimming and J lost 1 base, with 17 bases between them. The CDR3 DNA sequence: TGTGCCACCTCGCGGAGGGGGGGTGGGAACACTGAAGCTTTCTTT. Translation: CATSRRGGGNTEAFF.